This T cell receptor (beta chain) was obtained from a study of monozygotic twins with inflammatory bowel disease. Molecular identifiers with 6-nucleotide sample barcodes were added during cDNA synthesis via template switching. TCRdb reprocessed the 5' RACE reads and stores each CDR3 protein as one record, lacking DNA. The repertoire shows roughly 150,000 distinct CDR3 sequences; the top ten hold 2.5% to 3%. Turning to this clonotype: Its antigen is not identified.

General study findings and limits: The study supported no single strong signal or clonotype linked to IBD. No discrimination was achieved between different T cell subtypes.

The V gene's germline CDR1 is DFQATT and CDR2 SNEGSKA (reference sequence). The CDR3 is 15 residues long. The sequenced sample was blood. The receptor was isolated from a human donor with ulcerative colitis or Crohn's disease, or a healthy co-twin of an affected twin (not recorded which). The chain recombines TRBV20-1 with TRBJ1-5; TCRdb names TRBD1, which stays unverified in the absence of DNA. CDR3 amino acids: CSARVEQGAFQPQHF.